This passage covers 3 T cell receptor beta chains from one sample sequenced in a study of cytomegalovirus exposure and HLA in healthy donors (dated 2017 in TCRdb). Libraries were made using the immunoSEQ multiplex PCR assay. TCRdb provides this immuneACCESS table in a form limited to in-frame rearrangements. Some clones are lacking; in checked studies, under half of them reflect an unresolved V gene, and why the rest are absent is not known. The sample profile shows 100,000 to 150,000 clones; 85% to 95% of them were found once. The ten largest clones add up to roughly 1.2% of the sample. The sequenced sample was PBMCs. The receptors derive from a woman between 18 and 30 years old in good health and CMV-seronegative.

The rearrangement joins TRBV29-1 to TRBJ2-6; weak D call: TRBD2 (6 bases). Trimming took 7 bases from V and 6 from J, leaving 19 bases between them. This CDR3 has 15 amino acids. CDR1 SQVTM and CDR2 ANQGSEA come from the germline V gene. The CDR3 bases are TGCAGCGCGACTTTAGCGGCCTTTGAGGCCAACGTCCTGACTTTC. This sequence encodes CSATLAAFEANVLTF.

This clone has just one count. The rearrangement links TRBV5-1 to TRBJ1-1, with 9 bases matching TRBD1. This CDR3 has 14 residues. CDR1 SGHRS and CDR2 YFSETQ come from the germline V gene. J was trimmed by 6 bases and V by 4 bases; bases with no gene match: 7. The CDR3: CASSLQGAGSEAFF. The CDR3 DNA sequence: TGCGCCAGCAGCCTACAGGGGGCAGGATCTGAAGCTTTCTTT.

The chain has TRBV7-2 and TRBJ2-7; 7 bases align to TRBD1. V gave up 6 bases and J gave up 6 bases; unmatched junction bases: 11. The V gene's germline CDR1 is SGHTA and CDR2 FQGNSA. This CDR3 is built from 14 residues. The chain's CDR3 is CASRPRQGLGEQYF. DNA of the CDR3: TGTGCCAGCAGACCTAGACAGGGCTTGGGCGAGCAGTACTTC.